The clone carrying this TCR beta chain appeared a few times. Its antigen is not identified. The record originates from a study of blood T cells in healthy people across ages. Study results and limitations: From one million sequenced T cells, diversity estimates were lower bounds. Measured against age, TCR beta diversity per million T cells decreased in a roughly linear manner.

Germline V lookup: CDR1 DFQATT, CDR2 SNEGSKA (reference sequence). This CDR3 spans 16 amino acids. The use of a sample-barcoded 5' primer and a J-beta primer mix characterized a second PCR of about 7 to 12 cycles. With 12 random nucleotides, a template-switch adaptor tagged each individual cDNA molecule. Sequencing recovered at least 2.5 million CDR3-containing paired-end reads from each sample. TCRdb reprocessed the 5' RACE reads via MiXCR and lists one record per CDR3 protein. The table lists roughly 680,000 distinct CDR3 sequences, 20% to 25% of them singletons. The chain carries TRBV20-1 and TRBJ2-5, with 12 bases aligning to TRBD2. Near its end, the DNA agrees better with TRBJ2-7, so the J call may be wrong. The specimen sequenced was blood. The source of this sequence is a man aged 65 to 85 in good health. CDR3 nucleotides: TGCAGTGCTAGGGACCTGTTGACTAGCGGGAGCTACGAGCAGTACTTC. Protein product: CSARDLLTSGSYEQYF.